This T cell receptor (beta chain) originates from a study of Ad26.COV2.S vaccination and SARS-CoV-2 variants. Whole-study findings and limits: Placebo recipients and vaccine recipients were similar in non-spike TCR breadth. Analyses of TCR breadth and depth may have underestimated total T cell responses. Ad26.COV2.S recipients had broader spike-specific TCRs (P = 0.0014).

V lost 1 base and J lost 6, with 8 bases in between. This CDR3 has 13 amino acids. Germline V gene lookup returns CDR1 LGHDT and CDR2 YNNKEL (reference sequence). Documented treatment: roughly 20 received Ad26.COV2.S at low or high dose, single or two shots; 5 received placebo; per-sample allocation not given. After the first vaccine or placebo injection, samples were drawn on day 63. TCRdb's copy holds only in-frame clones and misses some; the assay was immunoSEQ multiplex PCR. The sample lists around 370,000 clones, around 83% seen once, with roughly 3.3% in the top ten. Concerning this clone: Its antigen is not known.

The sample in question was peripheral blood, obtained in a trial of Ad26.COV2.S vaccine versus placebo. This chain joins TRBV3-1 (or the pseudogene TRBV3-2) and TRBJ2-3, with no clear D. The sequence was collected from a person between 18 and 59 years old who received the Ad26.COV2.S COVID-19 vaccine or a placebo. CDR3 residues: CASSQGPFDTQYF. CDR3 coding DNA: TGTGCCAGCAGCCAAGGACCATTCGATACGCAGTATTTT.